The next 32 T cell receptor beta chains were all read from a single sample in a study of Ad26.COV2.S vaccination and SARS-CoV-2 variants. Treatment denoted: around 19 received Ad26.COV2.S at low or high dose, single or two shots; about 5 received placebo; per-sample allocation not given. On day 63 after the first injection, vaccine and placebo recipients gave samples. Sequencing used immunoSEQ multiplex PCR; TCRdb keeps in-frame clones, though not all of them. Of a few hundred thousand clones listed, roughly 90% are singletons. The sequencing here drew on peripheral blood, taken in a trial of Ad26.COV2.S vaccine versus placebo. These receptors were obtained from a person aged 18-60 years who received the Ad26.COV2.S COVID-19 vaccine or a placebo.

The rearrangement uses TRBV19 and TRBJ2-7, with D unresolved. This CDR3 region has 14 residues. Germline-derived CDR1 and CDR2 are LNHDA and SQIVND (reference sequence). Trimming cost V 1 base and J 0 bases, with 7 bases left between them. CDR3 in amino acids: CASSIGTPSYEQYF. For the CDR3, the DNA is TGTGCCAGTAGTATAGGCACACCCTCCTACGAGCAGTACTTC.

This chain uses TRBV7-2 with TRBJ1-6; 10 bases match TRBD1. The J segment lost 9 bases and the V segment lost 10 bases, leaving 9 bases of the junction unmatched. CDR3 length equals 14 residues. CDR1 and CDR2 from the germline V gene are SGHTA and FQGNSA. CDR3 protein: CATWPGQGSSPLHF. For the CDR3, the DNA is TGTGCCACCTGGCCGGGACAGGGGTCTTCACCCCTCCACTTT.

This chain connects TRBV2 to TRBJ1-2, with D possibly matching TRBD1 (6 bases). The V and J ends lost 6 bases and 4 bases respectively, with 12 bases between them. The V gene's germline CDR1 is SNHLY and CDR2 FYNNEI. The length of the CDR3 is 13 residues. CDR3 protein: CASRPDSTYGYTF. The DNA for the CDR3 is TGTGCCAGCAGACCGGACAGTACCTATGGCTACACCTTC.

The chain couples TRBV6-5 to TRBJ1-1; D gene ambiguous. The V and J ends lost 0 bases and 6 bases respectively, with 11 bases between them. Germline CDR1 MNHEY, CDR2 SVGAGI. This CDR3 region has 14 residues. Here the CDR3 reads CASSYSTVTAEAFF. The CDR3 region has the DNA TGTGCCAGCAGTTACTCGACGGTTACGGCTGAAGCTTTCTTT.

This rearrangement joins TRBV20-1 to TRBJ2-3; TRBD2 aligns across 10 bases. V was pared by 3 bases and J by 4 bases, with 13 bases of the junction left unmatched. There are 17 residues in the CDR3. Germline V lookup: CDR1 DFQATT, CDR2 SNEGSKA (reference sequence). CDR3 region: CSASRTSGTSVADTQYF. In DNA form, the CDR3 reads TGCAGTGCTAGTCGGACCTCCGGGACTAGCGTTGCAGATACGCAGTATTTT.

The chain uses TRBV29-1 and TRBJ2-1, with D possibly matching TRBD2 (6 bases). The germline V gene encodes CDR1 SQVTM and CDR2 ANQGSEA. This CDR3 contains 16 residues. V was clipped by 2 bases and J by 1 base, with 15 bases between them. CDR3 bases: TGCAGCGTTGAAATCCATCGGGGGATTTCCTACAATGAGCAGTTCTTC. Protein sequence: CSVEIHRGISYNEQFF.

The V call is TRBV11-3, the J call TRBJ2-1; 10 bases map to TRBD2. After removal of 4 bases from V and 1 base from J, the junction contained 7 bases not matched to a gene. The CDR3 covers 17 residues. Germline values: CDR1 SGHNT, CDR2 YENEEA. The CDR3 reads CASSSGLAGGSYNEQFF. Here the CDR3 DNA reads TGTGCCAGCAGCTCCGGGTTAGCGGGGGGTTCCTACAATGAGCAGTTCTTC.

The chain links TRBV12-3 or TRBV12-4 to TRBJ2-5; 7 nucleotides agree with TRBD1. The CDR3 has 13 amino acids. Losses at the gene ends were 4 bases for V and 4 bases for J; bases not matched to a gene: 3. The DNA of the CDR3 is TGTGCCAGCAGTTCCTACAGGGGAGAGACCCAGTACTTC. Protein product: CASSSYRGETQYF.

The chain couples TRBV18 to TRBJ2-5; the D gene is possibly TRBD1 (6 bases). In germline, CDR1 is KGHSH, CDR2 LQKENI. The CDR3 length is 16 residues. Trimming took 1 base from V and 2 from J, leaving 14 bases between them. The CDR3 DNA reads TGTGCCAGCTCACCACGGGGTGCCGGGACACAAGAGACCCAGTACTTC. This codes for CASSPRGAGTQETQYF.

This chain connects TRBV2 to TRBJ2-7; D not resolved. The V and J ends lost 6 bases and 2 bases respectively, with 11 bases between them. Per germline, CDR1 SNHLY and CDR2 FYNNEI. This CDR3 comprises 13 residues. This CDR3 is CASSPDRAYEQYF. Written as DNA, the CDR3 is TGTGCCAGCAGCCCCGACCGGGCCTACGAGCAGTACTTC.

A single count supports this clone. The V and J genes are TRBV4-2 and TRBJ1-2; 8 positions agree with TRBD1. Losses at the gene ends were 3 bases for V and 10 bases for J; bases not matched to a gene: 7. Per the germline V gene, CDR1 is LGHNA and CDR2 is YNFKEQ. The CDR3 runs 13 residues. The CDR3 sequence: CASSHSGTGDYTF. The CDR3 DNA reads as TGTGCCAGCAGCCATTCCGGGACAGGAGACTACACCTTC.

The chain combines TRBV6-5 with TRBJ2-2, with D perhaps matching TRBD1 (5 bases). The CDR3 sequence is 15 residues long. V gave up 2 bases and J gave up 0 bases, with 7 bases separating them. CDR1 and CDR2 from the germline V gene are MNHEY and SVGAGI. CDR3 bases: TGTGCCAGCAGTTACGAACAGGCGAACACCGGGGAGCTGTTTTTT. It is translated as CASSYEQANTGELFF.

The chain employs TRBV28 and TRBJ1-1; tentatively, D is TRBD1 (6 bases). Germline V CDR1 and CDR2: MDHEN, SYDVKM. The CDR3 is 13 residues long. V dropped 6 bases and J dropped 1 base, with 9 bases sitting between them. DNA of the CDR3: TGTGCCAGCAGAGCACAGGGGAACACTGAAGCTTTCTTT. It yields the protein CASRAQGNTEAFF.

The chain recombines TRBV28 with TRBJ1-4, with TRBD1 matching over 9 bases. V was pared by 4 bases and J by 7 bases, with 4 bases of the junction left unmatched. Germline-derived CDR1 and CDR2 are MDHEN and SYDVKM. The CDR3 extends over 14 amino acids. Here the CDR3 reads CASSSTGGGEKLFF. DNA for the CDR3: TGTGCCAGCAGTTCAACAGGGGGCGGTGAAAAACTGTTTTTT.

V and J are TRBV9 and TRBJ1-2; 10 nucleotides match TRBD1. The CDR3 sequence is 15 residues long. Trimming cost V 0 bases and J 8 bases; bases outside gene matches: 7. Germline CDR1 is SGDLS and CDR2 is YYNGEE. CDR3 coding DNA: TGTGCCAGCAGCGTAGCAGGGACAGGGGAAGGGGGCTACACCTTC. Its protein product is CASSVAGTGEGGYTF.

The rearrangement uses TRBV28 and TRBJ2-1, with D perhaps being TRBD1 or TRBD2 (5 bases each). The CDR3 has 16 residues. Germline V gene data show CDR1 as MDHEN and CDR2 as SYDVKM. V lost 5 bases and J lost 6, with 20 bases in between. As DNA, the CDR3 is TGTGCCAGCAGTCCAGCGGCAGGACAACCGTTCAATGAGCAGTTCTTC. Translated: CASSPAAGQPFNEQFF.

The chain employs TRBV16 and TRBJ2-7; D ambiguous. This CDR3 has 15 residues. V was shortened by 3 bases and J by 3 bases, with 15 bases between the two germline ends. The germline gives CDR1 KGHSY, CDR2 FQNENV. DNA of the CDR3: TGTGCCAGCAGCCAGTCCCGGGCGGATTTCTACGAGCAGTACTTC. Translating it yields CASSQSRADFYEQYF.

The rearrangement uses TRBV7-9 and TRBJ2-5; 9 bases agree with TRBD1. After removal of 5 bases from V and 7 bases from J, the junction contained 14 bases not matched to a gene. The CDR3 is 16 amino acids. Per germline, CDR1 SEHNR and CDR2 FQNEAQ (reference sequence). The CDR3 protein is CASSPPTGGKGVTQYF. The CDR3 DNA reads TGTGCCAGCAGCCCACCGACAGGGGGTAAAGGAGTGACCCAGTACTTC.

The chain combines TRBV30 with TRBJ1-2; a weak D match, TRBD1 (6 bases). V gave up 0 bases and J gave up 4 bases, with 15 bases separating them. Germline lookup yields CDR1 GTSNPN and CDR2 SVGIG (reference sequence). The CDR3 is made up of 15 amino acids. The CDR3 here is CAWSVQGGDPYGYTF. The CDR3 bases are TGTGCCTGGAGTGTACAAGGGGGAGATCCCTATGGCTACACCTTC.

Written as DNA, the CDR3 is TGTGCCAGCATAAATCCGGGACAGATCACCGGGGAGCTGTTTTTT. Protein sequence: CASINPGQITGELFF. J is TRBJ2-2 and V is TRBV11-2; 7 bases map to TRBD1. Germline V CDR1 and CDR2: SGHAT, FQNNGV. This CDR3 region has 15 residues. The J segment lost 4 bases and the V segment lost 7 bases, leaving 9 bases of the junction unmatched.

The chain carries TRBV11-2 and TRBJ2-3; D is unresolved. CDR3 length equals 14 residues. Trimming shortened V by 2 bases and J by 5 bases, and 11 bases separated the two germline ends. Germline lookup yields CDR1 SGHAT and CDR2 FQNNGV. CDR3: CASSLNPRGDTQYF. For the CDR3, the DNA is TGTGCCAGCAGCTTAAATCCCCGCGGAGATACGCAGTATTTT.

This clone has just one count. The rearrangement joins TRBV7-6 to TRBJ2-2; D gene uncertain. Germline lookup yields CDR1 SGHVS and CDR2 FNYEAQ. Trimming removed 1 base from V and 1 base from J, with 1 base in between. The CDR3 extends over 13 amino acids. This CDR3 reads CASSLGNTGELFF. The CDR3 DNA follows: TGTGCCAGCAGCTTAGGGAACACCGGGGAGCTGTTTTTT.

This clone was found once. The CDR3 region has the DNA TGTGCCAGCAGTTACTCAGTGACAGGCCAAGAGACCCAGTACTTC. Amino acid sequence: CASSYSVTGQETQYF. The chain recombines TRBV6-6 with TRBJ2-5; tentatively, D is TRBD1 (6 bases). Trimming removed 0 bases at V and 1 base at J, with 9 bases between. The germline CDR1 and CDR2 sequences are MNHNY and SVGAGI (reference sequence). The CDR3 runs to 15 residues.

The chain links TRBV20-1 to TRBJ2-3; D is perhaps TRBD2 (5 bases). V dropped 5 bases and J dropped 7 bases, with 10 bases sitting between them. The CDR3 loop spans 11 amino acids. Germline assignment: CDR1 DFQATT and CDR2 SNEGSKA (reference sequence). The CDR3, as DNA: TGCAGTGCTGCCGGGATAAATACGCAGTATTTT. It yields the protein CSAAGINTQYF.

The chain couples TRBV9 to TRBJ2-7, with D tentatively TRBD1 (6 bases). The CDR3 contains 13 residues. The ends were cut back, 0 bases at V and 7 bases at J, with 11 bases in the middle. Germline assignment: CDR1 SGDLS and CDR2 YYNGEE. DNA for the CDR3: TGTGCCAGCAGCGTAGTAGGGGGTGGGGAGCAGTACTTC. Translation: CASSVVGGGEQYF. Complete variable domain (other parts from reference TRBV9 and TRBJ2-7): DSGVTQTPKHLITATGQRVTLRCSPRSGDLSVYWYQQSLDQGLQFLIQYYNGEERAKGNILERFSAQQFPDLHSELNLSSLELGDSALYFCASSVVGGGEQYFGPGTRLTVT.

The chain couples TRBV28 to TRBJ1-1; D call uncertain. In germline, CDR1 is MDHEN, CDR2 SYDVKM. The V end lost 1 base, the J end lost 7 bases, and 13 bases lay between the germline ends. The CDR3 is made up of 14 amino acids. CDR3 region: CASSLYPGEGEAFF. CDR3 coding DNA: TGTGCCAGCAGTTTATATCCCGGGGAGGGTGAAGCTTTCTTT.

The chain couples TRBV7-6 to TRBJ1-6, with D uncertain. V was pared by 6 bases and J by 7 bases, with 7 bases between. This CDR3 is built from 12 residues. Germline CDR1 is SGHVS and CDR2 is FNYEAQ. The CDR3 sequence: CASSQVNSPLHF. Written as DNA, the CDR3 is TGTGCCAGCAGTCAGGTGAATTCACCCCTCCACTTT.

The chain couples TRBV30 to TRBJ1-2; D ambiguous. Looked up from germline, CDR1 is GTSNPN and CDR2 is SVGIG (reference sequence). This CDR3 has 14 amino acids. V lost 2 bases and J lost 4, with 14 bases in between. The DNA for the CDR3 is TGTGCCTGGAGTCCCGTTCTAATAGGCTATGGCTACACCTTC. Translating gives CAWSPVLIGYGYTF.

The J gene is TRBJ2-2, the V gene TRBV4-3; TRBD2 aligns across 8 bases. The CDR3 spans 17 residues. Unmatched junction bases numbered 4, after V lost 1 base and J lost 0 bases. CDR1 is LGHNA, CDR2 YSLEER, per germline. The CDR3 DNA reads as TGCGCCAGCAGCCAAGGGGCTAGCGGGTCGAACACCGGGGAGCTGTTTTTT. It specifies CASSQGASGSNTGELFF.

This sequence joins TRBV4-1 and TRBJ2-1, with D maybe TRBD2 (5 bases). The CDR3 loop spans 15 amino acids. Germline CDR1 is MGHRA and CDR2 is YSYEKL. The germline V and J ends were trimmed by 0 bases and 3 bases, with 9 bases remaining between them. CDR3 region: CASSQDLRDYNEQFF. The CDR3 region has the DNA TGCGCCAGCAGCCAAGACCTCCGGGACTACAATGAGCAGTTCTTC.

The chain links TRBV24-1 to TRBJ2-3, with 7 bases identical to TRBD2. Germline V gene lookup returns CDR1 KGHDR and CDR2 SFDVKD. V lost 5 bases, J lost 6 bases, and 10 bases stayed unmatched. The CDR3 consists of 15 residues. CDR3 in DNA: TGTGCCACCAGTGCCAGACGGGGGGAAGGGGATACGCAGTATTTT. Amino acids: CATSARRGEGDTQYF.

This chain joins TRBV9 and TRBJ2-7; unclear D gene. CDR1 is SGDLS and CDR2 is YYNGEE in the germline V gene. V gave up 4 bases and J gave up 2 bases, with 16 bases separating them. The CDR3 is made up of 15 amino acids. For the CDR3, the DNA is TGTGCCAGCAGCCCTCCAGTTTCGTCCCCCTACGAGCAGTACTTC. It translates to CASSPPVSSPYEQYF.